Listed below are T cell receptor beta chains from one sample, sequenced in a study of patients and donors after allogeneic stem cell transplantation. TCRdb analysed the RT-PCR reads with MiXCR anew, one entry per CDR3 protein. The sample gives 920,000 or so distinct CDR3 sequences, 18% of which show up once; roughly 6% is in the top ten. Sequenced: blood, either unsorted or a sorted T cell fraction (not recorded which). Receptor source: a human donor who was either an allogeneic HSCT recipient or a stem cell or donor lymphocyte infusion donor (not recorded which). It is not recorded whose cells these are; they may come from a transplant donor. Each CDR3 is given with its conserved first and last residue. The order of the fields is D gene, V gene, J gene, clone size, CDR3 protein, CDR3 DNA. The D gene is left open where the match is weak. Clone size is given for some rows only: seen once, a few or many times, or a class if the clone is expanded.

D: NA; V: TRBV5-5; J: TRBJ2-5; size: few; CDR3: CASSLERASLETQYF; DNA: TGTGCCAGCAGCTTGGAGAGGGCTTCACTGGAGACCCAGTACTTC
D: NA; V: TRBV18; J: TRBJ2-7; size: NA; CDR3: CASSPSMGEAQLEQYF; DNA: TGTGCCAGCTCACCAAGTATGGGGGAGGCCCAGCTCGAGCAGTACTTC
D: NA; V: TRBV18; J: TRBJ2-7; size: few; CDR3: CASSVPVRPYEQYF; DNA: TGTGCCAGCTCAGTTCCAGTGAGACCCTACGAGCAGTACTTC
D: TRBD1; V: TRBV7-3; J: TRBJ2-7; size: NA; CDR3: CASSSLTGINSYEQYF; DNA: TGTGCCAGCAGCTCCCTGACAGGGATAAACTCCTACGAGCAGTACTTC
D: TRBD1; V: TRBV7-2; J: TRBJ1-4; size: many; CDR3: CASSRTGANEKLFF; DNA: TGTGCCAGCAGCCGGACAGGGGCTAATGAAAAACTGTTTTTT
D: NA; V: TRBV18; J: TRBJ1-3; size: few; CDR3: CASSPPVFSSGNTIYF; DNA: TGTGCCAGCTCACCACCGGTATTTTCCTCTGGAAACACCATATATTTT
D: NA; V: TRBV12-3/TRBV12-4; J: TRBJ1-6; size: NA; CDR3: CASSPSSSSYNSPLHF; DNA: TGTGCCAGCAGTCCTAGCTCAAGCTCCTATAATTCACCCCTCCACTTT
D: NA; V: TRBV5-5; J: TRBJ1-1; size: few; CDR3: CASSLKEKGRTEAFF; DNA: TGTGCCAGCAGCTTGAAAGAGAAGGGACGAACTGAAGCTTTCTTT
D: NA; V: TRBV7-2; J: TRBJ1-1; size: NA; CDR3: CASSLSTEPYLNTEAFF; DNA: TGTGCCAGCAGCTTATCGACAGAGCCGTACCTGAACACTGAAGCTTTCTTT
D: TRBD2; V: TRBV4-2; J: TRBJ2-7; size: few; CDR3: CASSQEPPASGQYEQYF; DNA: TGTGCCAGCAGCCAAGAGCCCCCCGCTAGCGGGCAATACGAGCAGTACTTC
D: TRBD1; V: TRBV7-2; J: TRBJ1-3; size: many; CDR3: CASSTTGGDSGNTIYF; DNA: TGTGCCAGCAGTACCACAGGGGGCGACTCTGGAAACACCATATATTTT
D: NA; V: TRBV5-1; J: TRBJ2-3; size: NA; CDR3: CASSRIQDTQYF; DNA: TGCGCCAGCAGCCGTATTCAGGATACGCAGTATTTT
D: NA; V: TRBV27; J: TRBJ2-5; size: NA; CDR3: CASRPGRQETQYF; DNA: TGTGCCAGCCGCCCGGGCAGGCAAGAGACCCAGTACTTC
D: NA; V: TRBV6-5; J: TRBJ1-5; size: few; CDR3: CASSYPKGGDSNQPQHF; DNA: TGTGCCAGCAGTTACCCGAAGGGAGGGGATAGCAATCAGCCCCAGCATTTT
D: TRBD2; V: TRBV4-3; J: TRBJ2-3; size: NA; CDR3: CASSQETAGGPSTDTQYF; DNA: TGCGCCAGCAGCCAAGAAACGGCGGGGGGCCCTAGCACAGATACGCAGTATTTT
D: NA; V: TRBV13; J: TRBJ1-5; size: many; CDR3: CASSLNNQPQHF; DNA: TGTGCCAGCAGCTTGAACAATCAGCCCCAGCATTTT
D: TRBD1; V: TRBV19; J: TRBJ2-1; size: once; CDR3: CASSTSRQGPDEQFF; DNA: TGTGCCAGTAGTACCTCCCGACAGGGACCCGATGAGCAGTTCTTC
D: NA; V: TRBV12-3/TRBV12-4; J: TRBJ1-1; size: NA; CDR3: CASSSRLRNTEAFF; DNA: TGTGCCAGCAGTTCTCGCTTGAGGAACACTGAAGCTTTCTTT
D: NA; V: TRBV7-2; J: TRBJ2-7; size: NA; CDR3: CASSFYRVSYEQYF; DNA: TGTGCCAGCAGCTTTTATAGGGTCAGCTACGAGCAGTACTTC
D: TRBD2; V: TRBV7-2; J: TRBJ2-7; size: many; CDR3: CASSFQRGPYEQYF; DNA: TGTGCCAGCAGCTTCCAGCGGGGACCCTACGAGCAGTACTTC
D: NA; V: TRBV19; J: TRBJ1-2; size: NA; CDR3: CASSTPTGIYGYTF; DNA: TGTGCCAGTAGTACTCCGACAGGAATATATGGCTACACCTTC
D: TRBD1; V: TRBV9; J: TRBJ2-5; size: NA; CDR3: CASSLRQGSIQETQYF; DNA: TGTGCCAGCAGCTTAAGACAGGGCTCTATACAAGAGACCCAGTACTTC
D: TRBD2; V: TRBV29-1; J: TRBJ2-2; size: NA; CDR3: CSVLVAGAPGGELFF; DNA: TGCAGCGTCCTTGTGGCGGGAGCTCCCGGCGGGGAGCTGTTTTTT